This T cell receptor (beta chain) was identified in a study of blood T cell repertoires in COVID-19. Study information: The United States, Italy and Spain were the sources of the acute and convalescent COVID-19 samples. T cells, B-cell-depleted T cells, or PBMCs supplied cDNA or gDNA.

The CDR3 sequence is 12 residues long. Germline V lookup: CDR1 LNHDA, CDR2 SQIVND (reference sequence). Between the trimmed V and J ends, which lost 3 bases and 8 bases, there was a span of 10 bases. Profiled with immunoSEQ multiplex PCR; TCRdb holds only in-frame clones, not every one. The table shows 250,000 to 300,000 clones, with 85% to 90% occurring only once. The Seattle site enrolled patients during active infection and followed them longitudinally. This chain connects TRBV19 to TRBJ1-1; D not certain. Input material: peripheral blood. This TCR was sampled from a woman in her fifties or sixties with COVID-19, enrolled during active disease. Written as DNA, the CDR3 is TGTGCCAGTAGTATCGGGGTAGCGGAAGCTTTCTTT. It codes for CASSIGVAEAFF.